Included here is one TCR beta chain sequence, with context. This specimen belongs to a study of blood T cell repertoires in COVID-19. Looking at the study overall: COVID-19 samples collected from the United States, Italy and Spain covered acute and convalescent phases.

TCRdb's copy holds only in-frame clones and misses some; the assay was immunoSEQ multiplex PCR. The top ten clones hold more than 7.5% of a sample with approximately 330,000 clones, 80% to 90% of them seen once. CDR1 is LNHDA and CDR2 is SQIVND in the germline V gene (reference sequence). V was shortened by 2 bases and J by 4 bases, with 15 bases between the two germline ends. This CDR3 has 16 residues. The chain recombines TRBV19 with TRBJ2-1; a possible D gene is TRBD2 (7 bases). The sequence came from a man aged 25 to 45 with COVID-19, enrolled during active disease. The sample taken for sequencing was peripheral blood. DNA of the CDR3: TGTGCCAGTAGTATATTCGCGGGGGCGGTATACAATGAGCAGTTCTTC. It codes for CASSIFAGAVYNEQFF.